Listed below are T cell receptor beta chains from one sample, sequenced in a study of blood T cell repertoires in COVID-19. The data were produced by immunoSEQ multiplex PCR, yet TCRdb's version contains in-frame clones alone and is incomplete. The sample contains 250,000 to 350,000 clones, around 81% of which appear only once. The sample consisted of peripheral blood. Receptor source: a person aged 65-85 years with COVID-19, enrolled during active disease. Each CDR3 is given with its conserved first and last residue. The D gene is left open where the match is weak. Where a row states a size, it is once, few, many or the class of an expanded clone; other rows omit it.

clone_size: NA
j_call: TRBJ2-3
v_call: TRBV5-4
d_call: NA
cdr3_aa: CASSLASSRDTQYF
cdr3_nt: TGTGCCAGCAGCTTGGCGTCTAGCCGCGATACGCAGTATTTT

clone_size: NA
j_call: TRBJ2-5
v_call: TRBV7-2
d_call: TRBD1
cdr3_aa: CASSSRTTGGIKRGQYF
cdr3_nt: TGTGCCAGCAGCTCAAGAACTACAGGGGGCATCAAGAGAGGGCAGTACTTC

clone_size: NA
j_call: TRBJ2-1
v_call: TRBV5-1
d_call: TRBD2
cdr3_aa: CASSLEPSGSPTNYNEQFF
cdr3_nt: TGCGCCAGCAGCTTGGAGCCTAGCGGGAGCCCCACGAATTACAATGAGCAGTTCTTC

clone_size: few
j_call: TRBJ1-1
v_call: TRBV3-1/TRBV3-2
d_call: NA
cdr3_aa: CASSQDGGITEAFF
cdr3_nt: TGTGCCAGCAGCCAAGATGGAGGGATCACTGAAGCTTTCTTT

clone_size: NA
j_call: TRBJ2-1
v_call: TRBV28
d_call: TRBD2
cdr3_aa: CASAGLAGGGEQFF
cdr3_nt: TGTGCCAGCGCCGGACTAGCGGGAGGGGGTGAGCAGTTCTTC

clone_size: NA
j_call: TRBJ2-7
v_call: TRBV20-1
d_call: TRBD2
cdr3_aa: CSASSSGSFYEQYF
cdr3_nt: TGCAGTGCTAGTTCGAGCGGGAGTTTCTACGAGCAGTACTTC

clone_size: NA
j_call: TRBJ2-3
v_call: TRBV4-3
d_call: TRBD1
cdr3_aa: CASSSDRGLGDTQYF
cdr3_nt: TGCGCCAGCAGCTCGGACAGGGGGCTCGGAGATACGCAGTATTTT

clone_size: NA
j_call: TRBJ1-3
v_call: TRBV3-1/TRBV3-2
d_call: NA
cdr3_aa: CASSHYQRLSGNTIYF
cdr3_nt: TGTGCCAGCAGCCATTATCAGCGGCTCTCTGGAAACACCATATATTTT

clone_size: NA
j_call: TRBJ1-1
v_call: TRBV29-1
d_call: NA
cdr3_aa: CSVGIQGRGTEAFF
cdr3_nt: TGCAGCGTTGGCATTCAGGGAAGAGGCACTGAAGCTTTCTTT

clone_size: NA
j_call: TRBJ2-7
v_call: TRBV3-1/TRBV3-2
d_call: NA
cdr3_aa: CASSPTGTPIVYEQYF
cdr3_nt: TGTGCCAGCAGCCCCACCGGGACACCCATCGTCTACGAGCAGTACTTC

clone_size: NA
j_call: TRBJ1-4
v_call: TRBV5-4
d_call: NA
cdr3_aa: CASSFGGGPGEKLFF
cdr3_nt: TGTGCCAGCAGCTTTGGGGGGGGGCCGGGTGAAAAACTGTTTTTT

clone_size: NA
j_call: TRBJ2-3
v_call: TRBV7-2
d_call: TRBD2
cdr3_aa: CASSLRTSGQATDTQYF
cdr3_nt: TGTGCCAGCAGCCTTCGGACTAGCGGTCAAGCCACAGATACGCAGTATTTT

clone_size: NA
j_call: TRBJ2-5
v_call: TRBV6-1
d_call: TRBD2
cdr3_aa: CASSEEWGGGSETQYF
cdr3_nt: TGTGCCAGCAGTGAAGAGTGGGGGGGAGGGTCGGAGACCCAGTACTTC

clone_size: NA
j_call: TRBJ1-2
v_call: TRBV12-3/TRBV12-4
d_call: NA
cdr3_aa: CASSLITGSGYTF
cdr3_nt: TGTGCCAGCAGTTTAATCACGGGATCTGGCTACACCTTC

clone_size: NA
j_call: TRBJ2-7
v_call: TRBV3-1/TRBV3-2
d_call: NA
cdr3_aa: CASSPRVQSYEQYF
cdr3_nt: TGTGCCAGCAGCCCGAGAGTGCAAAGTTACGAGCAGTACTTC

clone_size: NA
j_call: TRBJ2-5
v_call: TRBV13
d_call: NA
cdr3_aa: CASSLGMGLIGGTVQETQYF
cdr3_nt: TGTGCCAGCAGCTTAGGGATGGGTCTGATAGGGGGTACAGTCCAAGAGACCCAGTACTTC

clone_size: once
j_call: TRBJ1-1
v_call: TRBV12-1
d_call: NA
cdr3_aa: CASTLSAGPILTEAFF
cdr3_nt: TGTGCCAGCACCCTTTCGGCAGGTCCCATCTTAACTGAAGCTTTCTTT

clone_size: NA
j_call: TRBJ1-3
v_call: TRBV19
d_call: TRBD1
cdr3_aa: CASMGSGTGSGNTIYF
cdr3_nt: TGTGCCAGTATGGGTTCCGGGACAGGCTCTGGAAACACCATATATTTT

clone_size: once
j_call: TRBJ2-1
v_call: TRBV19
d_call: NA
cdr3_aa: CASSIQGQGSVEQFF
cdr3_nt: TGTGCCAGTAGTATACAGGGGCAGGGCTCGGTTGAGCAGTTCTTC

clone_size: once
j_call: TRBJ2-7
v_call: TRBV21-1
d_call: NA
cdr3_aa: CASSTDKIDSAYEQYF
cdr3_nt: TGTGCCAGCAGCACGGATAAAATCGACTCAGCCTACGAGCAGTACTTC

clone_size: NA
j_call: TRBJ1-2
v_call: TRBV19
d_call: NA
cdr3_aa: CASRPPGPGGGYTF
cdr3_nt: TGTGCCAGTAGACCTCCGGGACCGGGGGGTGGCTACACCTTC

clone_size: NA
j_call: TRBJ1-3
v_call: TRBV12-3/TRBV12-4
d_call: NA
cdr3_aa: CASKPTGGNTIYF
cdr3_nt: TGTGCCAGCAAACCGACAGGAGGAAACACCATATATTTT

clone_size: NA
j_call: TRBJ2-3
v_call: TRBV5-4
d_call: NA
cdr3_aa: CASSTGGREYF
cdr3_nt: TGTGCCAGCAGCACAGGGGGGAGGGAGTATTTT

clone_size: once
j_call: TRBJ2-3
v_call: TRBV7-2
d_call: NA
cdr3_aa: CASSSASFSTDTQYF
cdr3_nt: TGTGCCAGCAGCAGCGCGTCTTTTAGCACAGATACGCAGTATTTT

clone_size: many
j_call: TRBJ2-5
v_call: TRBV5-4
d_call: NA
cdr3_aa: CASTSGIQETQYF
cdr3_nt: TGTGCCAGCACCTCGGGGATACAAGAGACCCAGTACTTC

clone_size: NA
j_call: TRBJ1-2
v_call: TRBV30
d_call: NA
cdr3_aa: CAWSVWGPNGYTF
cdr3_nt: TGTGCCTGGAGTGTGTGGGGCCCCAATGGCTACACCTTC

clone_size: NA
j_call: TRBJ2-7
v_call: TRBV7-2
d_call: TRBD2
cdr3_aa: CASSPRTSAISYEQYF
cdr3_nt: TGTGCCAGCAGCCCGCGGACTAGCGCTATCTCCTACGAGCAGTACTTC

clone_size: NA
j_call: TRBJ1-2
v_call: TRBV29-1
d_call: TRBD1
cdr3_aa: CSAMAGTEHYGYTF
cdr3_nt: TGCAGCGCGATGGCCGGGACAGAACACTATGGCTACACCTTC

clone_size: NA
j_call: TRBJ2-7
v_call: TRBV27
d_call: TRBD1
cdr3_aa: CASGKQGFSYEQYF
cdr3_nt: TGTGCCAGCGGAAAACAGGGGTTTTCGTACGAGCAGTACTTC

clone_size: NA
j_call: TRBJ1-5
v_call: TRBV6-5
d_call: NA
cdr3_aa: CASNAGRSNQPQHF
cdr3_nt: TGTGCCAGCAACGCGGGGCGGAGCAATCAGCCCCAGCATTTT

clone_size: few
j_call: TRBJ2-1
v_call: TRBV11-2
d_call: TRBD2
cdr3_aa: CASSRTRNEQFF
cdr3_nt: TGTGCCAGCAGCCGGACTAGGAATGAGCAGTTCTTC

clone_size: NA
j_call: TRBJ2-2
v_call: TRBV18
d_call: NA
cdr3_aa: CASSPRQSNTGELFF
cdr3_nt: TGTGCCAGCTCACCAAGACAGAGTAACACCGGGGAGCTGTTTTTT

clone_size: NA
j_call: TRBJ1-6
v_call: TRBV5-6
d_call: NA
cdr3_aa: CASTARQLSPLHF
cdr3_nt: TGTGCCAGCACCGCCCGACAGCTTTCACCCCTCCACTTT

clone_size: NA
j_call: TRBJ1-1
v_call: TRBV7-9
d_call: NA
cdr3_aa: CASSLTANTEAFF
cdr3_nt: TGTGCCAGCAGCCTAACAGCCAACACTGAAGCTTTCTTT

clone_size: NA
j_call: TRBJ2-7
v_call: TRBV5-1
d_call: TRBD2
cdr3_aa: CASSPGLAAYEQYF
cdr3_nt: TGCGCCAGCAGCCCGGGACTAGCGGCCTACGAGCAGTACTTC

clone_size: NA
j_call: TRBJ1-5
v_call: TRBV28
d_call: NA
cdr3_aa: CASSLPVGHISNQPQHF
cdr3_nt: TGTGCCAGCAGTTTACCCGTCGGACACATAAGCAATCAGCCCCAGCATTTT

clone_size: NA
j_call: TRBJ1-6
v_call: TRBV5-6
d_call: NA
cdr3_aa: CASSQRSGLTPLHF
cdr3_nt: TGTGCCAGCAGCCAAAGATCAGGGTTGACACCCCTCCACTTT

clone_size: NA
j_call: TRBJ1-3
v_call: TRBV6-5
d_call: NA
cdr3_aa: CASSRGGGPGNTIYF
cdr3_nt: TGTGCCAGCAGCCGAGGCGGGGGGCCTGGAAACACCATATATTTT

clone_size: NA
j_call: TRBJ1-2
v_call: TRBV6-5
d_call: NA
cdr3_aa: CASTSISGYGYTF
cdr3_nt: TGTGCCAGCACTAGTATTAGTGGGTATGGCTACACCTTC

clone_size: NA
j_call: TRBJ2-5
v_call: TRBV19
d_call: NA
cdr3_aa: CASSVQGGGETQYF
cdr3_nt: TGTGCCAGTAGTGTCCAGGGAGGTGGAGAGACCCAGTACTTC

clone_size: few
j_call: TRBJ1-2
v_call: TRBV9
d_call: NA
cdr3_aa: CASSPALANYGYTF
cdr3_nt: TGTGCCAGCAGCCCCGCCTTAGCTAACTATGGCTACACCTTC

clone_size: NA
j_call: TRBJ2-1
v_call: TRBV5-8
d_call: NA
cdr3_aa: CASSYLIGGRNEQFF
cdr3_nt: TGTGCCAGCAGCTATCTAATCGGGGGGCGGAATGAGCAGTTCTTC

clone_size: NA
j_call: TRBJ1-2
v_call: TRBV2
d_call: TRBD1
cdr3_aa: CASSEIRQGAGYTF
cdr3_nt: TGTGCCAGCAGTGAAATTCGACAGGGGGCCGGCTACACCTTC

clone_size: NA
j_call: TRBJ2-7
v_call: TRBV3-1/TRBV3-2
d_call: NA
cdr3_aa: CASSQGTDRQYF
cdr3_nt: TGTGCCAGCAGCCAAGGCACAGACAGGCAGTACTTC

clone_size: NA
j_call: TRBJ2-1
v_call: TRBV13
d_call: TRBD1
cdr3_aa: CASSYKTGTGDSNEQFF
cdr3_nt: TGTGCCAGCAGCTACAAGACCGGGACAGGGGACAGCAATGAGCAGTTCTTC

clone_size: NA
j_call: TRBJ1-4
v_call: TRBV18
d_call: NA
cdr3_aa: CASSPPGGLNEKLFF
cdr3_nt: TGTGCCAGCTCACCACCCGGGGGTCTTAATGAAAAACTGTTTTTT

clone_size: NA
j_call: TRBJ1-5
v_call: TRBV7-9
d_call: NA
cdr3_aa: CASSFTGGDQPQHF
cdr3_nt: TGTGCCAGCAGCTTTACGGGGGGGGATCAGCCCCAGCATTTT

clone_size: NA
j_call: TRBJ2-3
v_call: TRBV9
d_call: NA
cdr3_aa: CASSVDEGSSTDTQYF
cdr3_nt: TGTGCCAGCAGCGTAGACGAGGGATCTAGCACAGATACGCAGTATTTT

clone_size: few
j_call: TRBJ1-3
v_call: TRBV4-1
d_call: NA
cdr3_aa: CASSQDRGSGNTIYF
cdr3_nt: TGCGCCAGCAGCCAAGACAGGGGCTCTGGAAACACCATATATTTT

clone_size: NA
j_call: TRBJ2-3
v_call: TRBV4-3
d_call: NA
cdr3_aa: CASSQDPPLGVADTQYF
cdr3_nt: TGCGCCAGCAGCCAAGATCCCCCCCTGGGAGTCGCAGATACGCAGTATTTT

clone_size: NA
j_call: TRBJ1-3
v_call: TRBV28
d_call: NA
cdr3_aa: CASNSGGSGNTIYF
cdr3_nt: TGTGCCAGCAATTCGGGGGGCTCTGGAAACACCATATATTTT

clone_size: NA
j_call: TRBJ1-5
v_call: TRBV6-5
d_call: NA
cdr3_aa: CASSYLQPQHF
cdr3_nt: TGTGCCAGCAGTTATCTTCAGCCCCAGCATTTT